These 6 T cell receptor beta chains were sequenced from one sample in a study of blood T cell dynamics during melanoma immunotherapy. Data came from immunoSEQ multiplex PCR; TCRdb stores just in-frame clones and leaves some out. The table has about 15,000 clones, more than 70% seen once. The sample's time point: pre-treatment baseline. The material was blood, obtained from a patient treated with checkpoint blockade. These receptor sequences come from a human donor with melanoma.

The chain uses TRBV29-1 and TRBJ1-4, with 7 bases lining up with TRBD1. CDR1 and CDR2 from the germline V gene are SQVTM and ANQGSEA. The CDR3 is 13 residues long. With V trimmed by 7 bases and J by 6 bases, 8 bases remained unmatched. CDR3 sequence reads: CSGGGGADEKLFF. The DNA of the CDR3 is TGCAGCGGCGGAGGGGGCGCCGATGAAAAACTGTTTTTT.

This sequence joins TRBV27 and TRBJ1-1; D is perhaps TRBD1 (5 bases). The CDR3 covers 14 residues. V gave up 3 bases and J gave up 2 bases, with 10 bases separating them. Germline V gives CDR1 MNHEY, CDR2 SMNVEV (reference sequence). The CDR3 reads CASSFRQLNTEAFF. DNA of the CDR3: TGTGCCAGCAGTTTCCGACAGCTAAACACTGAAGCTTTCTTT.

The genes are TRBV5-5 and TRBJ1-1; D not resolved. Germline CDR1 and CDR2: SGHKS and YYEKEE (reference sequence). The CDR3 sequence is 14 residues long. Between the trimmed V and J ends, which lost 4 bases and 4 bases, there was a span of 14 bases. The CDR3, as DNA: TGTGCCAGCAGCCCGAACTTAGCGGGCACTGAAGCTTTCTTT. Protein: CASSPNLAGTEAFF.

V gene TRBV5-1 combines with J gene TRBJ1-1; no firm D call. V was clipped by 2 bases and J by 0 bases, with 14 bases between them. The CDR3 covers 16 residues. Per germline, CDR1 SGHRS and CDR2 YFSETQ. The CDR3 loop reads CASSFLPVQMNTEAFF. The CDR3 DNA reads TGCGCCAGCAGCTTCTTACCAGTCCAGATGAACACTGAAGCTTTCTTT.

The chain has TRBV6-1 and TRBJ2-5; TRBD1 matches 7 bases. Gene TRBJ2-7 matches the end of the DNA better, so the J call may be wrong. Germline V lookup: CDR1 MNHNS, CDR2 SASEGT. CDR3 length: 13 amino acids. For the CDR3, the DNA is TGTGCCAGCAGTACCAGACAGGGTTACGAGCAGTACTTC. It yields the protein CASSTRQGYEQYF.

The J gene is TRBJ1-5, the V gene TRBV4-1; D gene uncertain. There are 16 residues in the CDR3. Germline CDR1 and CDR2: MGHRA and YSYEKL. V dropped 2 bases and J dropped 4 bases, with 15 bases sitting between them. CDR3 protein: CASSQLGRAGNQPQHF. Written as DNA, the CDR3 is TGCGCCAGCAGCCAACTTGGACGGGCCGGTAATCAGCCCCAGCATTTT.